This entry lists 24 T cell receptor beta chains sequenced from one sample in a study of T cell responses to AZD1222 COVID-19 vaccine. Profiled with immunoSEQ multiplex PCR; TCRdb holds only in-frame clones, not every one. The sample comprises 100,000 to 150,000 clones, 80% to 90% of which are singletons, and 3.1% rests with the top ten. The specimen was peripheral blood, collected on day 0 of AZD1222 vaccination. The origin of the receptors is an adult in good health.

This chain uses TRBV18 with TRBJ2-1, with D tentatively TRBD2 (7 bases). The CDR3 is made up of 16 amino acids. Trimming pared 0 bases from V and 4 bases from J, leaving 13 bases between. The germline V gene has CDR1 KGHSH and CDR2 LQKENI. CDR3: CASSPPDGGLYNEQFF. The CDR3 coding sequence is TGTGCCAGCTCACCACCTGACGGGGGGCTTTACAATGAGCAGTTCTTC.

In DNA, the CDR3 is TGTGCCAGCAGCCCTAGCGGGAGGGCGCGGGCCACCGGGGAGCTGTTTTTT. The encoded protein is CASSPSGRARATGELFF. This chain connects TRBV11-2 to TRBJ2-2, with 12 bases that match TRBD2. CDR3 size: 17 residues. V shed 5 bases and J 4 bases; nucleotides not matched to a gene: 8. Looked up from germline, CDR1 is SGHAT and CDR2 is FQNNGV.

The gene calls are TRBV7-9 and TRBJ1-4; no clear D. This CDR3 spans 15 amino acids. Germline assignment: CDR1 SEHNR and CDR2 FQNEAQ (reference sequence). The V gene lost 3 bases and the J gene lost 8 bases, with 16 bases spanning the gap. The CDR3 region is CASSFAGGLGEKLFF. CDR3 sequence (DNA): TGTGCCAGCAGCTTTGCTGGAGGGTTGGGAGAAAAACTGTTTTTT.

The CDR3 reads CASSSYTEAFF. CDR3 bases: TGTGCCAGCAGTTCCTACACTGAAGCTTTCTTT. This chain uses TRBV27 with TRBJ1-1; D ambiguous. The germline V and J ends were trimmed by 4 bases and 3 bases, with 3 bases remaining between them. The CDR3 sequence is 11 residues long. CDR1 is MNHEY and CDR2 is SMNVEV in the germline V gene (reference sequence).

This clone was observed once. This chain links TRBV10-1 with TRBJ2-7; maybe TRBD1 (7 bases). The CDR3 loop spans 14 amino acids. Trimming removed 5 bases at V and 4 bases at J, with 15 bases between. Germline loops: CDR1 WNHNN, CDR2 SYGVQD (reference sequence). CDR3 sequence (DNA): TGCGCCAGCAGTTCAGCGACAGGGAGGTACGAGCAGTACTTC. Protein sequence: CASSSATGRYEQYF.

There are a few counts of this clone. The CDR3: CASSLGQPNQPQHF. The DNA of the CDR3 is TGTGCCAGCAGCTTAGGACAGCCCAATCAGCCCCAGCATTTT. The rearrangement uses TRBV7-9 and TRBJ1-5; weak D call: TRBD1 (5 bases). Trimming took 1 base from V and 3 from J, leaving 7 bases between them. Looked up from germline, CDR1 is SEHNR and CDR2 is FQNEAQ (reference sequence). The CDR3 is 14 amino acids.

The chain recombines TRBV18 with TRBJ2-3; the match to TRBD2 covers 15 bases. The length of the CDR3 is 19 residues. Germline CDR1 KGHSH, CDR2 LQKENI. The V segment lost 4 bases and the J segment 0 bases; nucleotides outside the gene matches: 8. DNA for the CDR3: TGTGCCAGCTCACTTATGGGACTAGCGGGAGGCCCTAGCACAGATACGCAGTATTTT. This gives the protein CASSLMGLAGGPSTDTQYF.

The CDR3 DNA reads TGTGCCAGCAGTTTAAGGGCCGCTTCCTACGAGCAGTACTTC. This codes for CASSLRAASYEQYF. The chain combines TRBV28 with TRBJ2-7; D remains unclear. Germline CDR1 is MDHEN and CDR2 is SYDVKM. V was trimmed by 2 bases and J by 1 base, leaving 9 bases between them. The CDR3 is 14 amino acids.

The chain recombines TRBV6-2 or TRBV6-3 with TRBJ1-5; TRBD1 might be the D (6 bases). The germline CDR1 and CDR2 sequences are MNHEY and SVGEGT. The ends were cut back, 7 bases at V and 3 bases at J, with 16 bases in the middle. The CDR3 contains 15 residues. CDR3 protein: CASNYGGAVNQPQHF. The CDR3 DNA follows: TGTGCCAGCAATTATGGGGGGGCGGTCAATCAGCCCCAGCATTTT.

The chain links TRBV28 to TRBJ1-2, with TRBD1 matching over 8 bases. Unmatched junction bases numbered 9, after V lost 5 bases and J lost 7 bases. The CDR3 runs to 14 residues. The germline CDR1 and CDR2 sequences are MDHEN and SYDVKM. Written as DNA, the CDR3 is TGTGCCAGCAGTCCCCCGGCAGGGGGCCTTGGCTACACCTTC. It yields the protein CASSPPAGGLGYTF.

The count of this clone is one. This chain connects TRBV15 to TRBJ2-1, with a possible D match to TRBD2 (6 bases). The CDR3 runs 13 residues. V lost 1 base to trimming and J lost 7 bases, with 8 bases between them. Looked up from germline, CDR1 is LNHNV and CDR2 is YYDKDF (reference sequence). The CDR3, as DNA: TGTGCCACCAGCAGAGGACTAGGGAATGAGCAGTTCTTC. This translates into CATSRGLGNEQFF. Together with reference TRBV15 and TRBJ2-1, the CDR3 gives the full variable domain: DAMVIQNPRYQVTQFGKPVTLSCSQTLNHNVMYWYQQKSSQAPKLLFHYYDKDFNNEADTPDNFQSRRPNTSFCFLDIRSPGLGDTAMYLCATSRGLGNEQFFGPGTRLTVL.

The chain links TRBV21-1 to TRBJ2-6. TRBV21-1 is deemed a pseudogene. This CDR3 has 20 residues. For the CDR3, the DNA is TGTGCCAGCAGCAAAGAGGGCGGGACACTTACAAGCTCTGGGGCCAACGTCCTGACTTTC. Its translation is CASSKEGGTLTSSGANVLTF.

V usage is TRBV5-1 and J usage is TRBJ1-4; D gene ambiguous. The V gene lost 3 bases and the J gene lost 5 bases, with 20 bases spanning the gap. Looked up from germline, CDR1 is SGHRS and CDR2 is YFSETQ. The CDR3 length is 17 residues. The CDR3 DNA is TGCGCCAGCAGCTCGCACCCGACCCTGAACGGGAATGAAAAACTGTTTTTT. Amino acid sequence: CASSSHPTLNGNEKLFF.

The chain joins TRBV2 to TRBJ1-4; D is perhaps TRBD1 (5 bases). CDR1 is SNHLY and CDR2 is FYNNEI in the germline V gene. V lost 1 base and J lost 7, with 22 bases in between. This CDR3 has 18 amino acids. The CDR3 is CASSEVRSHRRVAEKLFF. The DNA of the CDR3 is TGTGCCAGCAGTGAAGTGAGATCCCATCGCAGGGTGGCTGAAAAACTGTTTTTT.

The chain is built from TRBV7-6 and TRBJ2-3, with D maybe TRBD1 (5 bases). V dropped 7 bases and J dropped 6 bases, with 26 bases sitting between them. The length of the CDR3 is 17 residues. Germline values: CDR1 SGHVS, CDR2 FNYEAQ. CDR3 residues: CASTRLGVGRVADTQYF. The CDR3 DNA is TGTGCCAGCACCCGACTTGGGGTGGGCAGGGTAGCCGATACGCAGTATTTT.

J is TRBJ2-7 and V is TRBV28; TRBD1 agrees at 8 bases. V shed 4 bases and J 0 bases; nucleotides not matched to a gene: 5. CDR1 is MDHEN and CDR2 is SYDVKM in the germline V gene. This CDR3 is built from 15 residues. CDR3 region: CASSYRTGISYEQYF. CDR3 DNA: TGTGCCAGCAGTTACCGGACAGGGATCTCCTACGAGCAGTACTTC.

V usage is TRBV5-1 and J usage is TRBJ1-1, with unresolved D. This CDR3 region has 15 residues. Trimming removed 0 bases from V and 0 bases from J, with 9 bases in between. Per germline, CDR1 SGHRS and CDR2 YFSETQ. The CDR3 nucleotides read TGCGCCAGCAGCTTGGGCGGAGGCATGAACACTGAAGCTTTCTTT. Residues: CASSLGGGMNTEAFF.

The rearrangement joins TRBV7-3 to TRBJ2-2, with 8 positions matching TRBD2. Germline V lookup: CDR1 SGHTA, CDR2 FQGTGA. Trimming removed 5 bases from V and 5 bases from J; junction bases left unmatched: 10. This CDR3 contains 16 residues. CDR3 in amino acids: CASSQTGTRVTGELFF. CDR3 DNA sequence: TGTGCCAGCAGCCAAACCGGGACTAGAGTTACCGGGGAGCTGTTTTTT.

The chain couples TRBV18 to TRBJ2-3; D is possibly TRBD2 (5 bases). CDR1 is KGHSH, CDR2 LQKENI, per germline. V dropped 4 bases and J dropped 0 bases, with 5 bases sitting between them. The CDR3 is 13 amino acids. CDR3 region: CASSRGSTDTQYF. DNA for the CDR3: TGTGCCAGCTCACGAGGGAGCACAGATACGCAGTATTTT.

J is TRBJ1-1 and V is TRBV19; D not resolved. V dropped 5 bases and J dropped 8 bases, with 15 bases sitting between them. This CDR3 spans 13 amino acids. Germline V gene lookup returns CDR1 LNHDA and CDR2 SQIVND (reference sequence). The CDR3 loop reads CASSPLGKGEAFF. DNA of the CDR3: TGTGCCAGTAGTCCCTTGGGGAAAGGGGAAGCTTTCTTT.

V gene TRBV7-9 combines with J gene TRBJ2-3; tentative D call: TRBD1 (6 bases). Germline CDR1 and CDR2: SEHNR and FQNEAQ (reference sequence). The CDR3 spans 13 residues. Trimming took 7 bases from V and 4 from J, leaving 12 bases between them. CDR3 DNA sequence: TGTGCCAGCACGGGACAAAGGGCAGATACGCAGTATTTT. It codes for CASTGQRADTQYF.

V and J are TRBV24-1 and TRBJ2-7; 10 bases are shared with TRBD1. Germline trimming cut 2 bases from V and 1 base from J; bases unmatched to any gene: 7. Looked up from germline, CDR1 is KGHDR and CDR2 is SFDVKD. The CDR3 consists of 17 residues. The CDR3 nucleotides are TGTGCCACCAGTGATTCCCGCCGGGACAGGGGATCCTACGAGCAGTACTTC. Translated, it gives CATSDSRRDRGSYEQYF.

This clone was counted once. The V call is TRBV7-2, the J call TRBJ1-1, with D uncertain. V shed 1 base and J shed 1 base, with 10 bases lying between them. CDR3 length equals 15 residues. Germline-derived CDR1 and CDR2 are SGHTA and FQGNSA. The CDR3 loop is CASSLEAGGNTEAFF. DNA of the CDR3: TGTGCCAGCAGCTTAGAGGCAGGTGGGAACACTGAAGCTTTCTTT.

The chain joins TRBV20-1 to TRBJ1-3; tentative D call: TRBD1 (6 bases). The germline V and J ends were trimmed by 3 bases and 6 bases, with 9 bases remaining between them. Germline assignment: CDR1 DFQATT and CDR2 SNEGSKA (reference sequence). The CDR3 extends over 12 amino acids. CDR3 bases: TGCAGTGCTAGTGAGGGGGTAAACACCATATATTTT. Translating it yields CSASEGVNTIYF.